Given below is one TCR beta chain in context. What it recognizes is unknown. Trimming took 3 bases from V and 1 from J, leaving 9 bases between them. This CDR3 comprises 14 residues. Germline V gene sequence: CDR1 SGHAT, CDR2 FQDESV (reference sequence). This entry is derived from a study of PD-L1 blockade in urothelial cancer. Study information: The analyses of blood took place 3 weeks (second dose) and 6 weeks after treatment start. The study, taken as a whole, reports: Better survival was predicted when blood TCR clonality before treatment fell below the median. In blood at 3 weeks, tumor-associated clones expanded more among patients with durable benefit.

Every PCR was spiked with synthetic TCR analog templates. Measured with immunoSEQ multiplex PCR; TCRdb has only the in-frame clones, and not every one. Here the sample spans about 32,000 clones, about 90% being singletons. The V call is TRBV11-1, the J call TRBJ1-1; D gene ambiguous. The source of this sequence is a man in his fifties with urothelial cancer. The source was PBMCs, collected around atezolizumab (anti-PD-L1) treatment. The CDR3 DNA is TGTGCCAGCAGCTTTAAGCGGGGGAACACTGAAGCTTTCTTT. It codes for CASSFKRGNTEAFF. The variable domain in full, completed from reference TRBV11-1 and TRBJ1-1, reads EAEVAQSPRYKITEKSQAVAFWCDPISGHATLYWYRQILGQGPELLVQFQDESVVDDSQLPKDRFSAERLKGVDSTLKIQPAELGDSAMYLCASSFKRGNTEAFFGQGTRLTVV.